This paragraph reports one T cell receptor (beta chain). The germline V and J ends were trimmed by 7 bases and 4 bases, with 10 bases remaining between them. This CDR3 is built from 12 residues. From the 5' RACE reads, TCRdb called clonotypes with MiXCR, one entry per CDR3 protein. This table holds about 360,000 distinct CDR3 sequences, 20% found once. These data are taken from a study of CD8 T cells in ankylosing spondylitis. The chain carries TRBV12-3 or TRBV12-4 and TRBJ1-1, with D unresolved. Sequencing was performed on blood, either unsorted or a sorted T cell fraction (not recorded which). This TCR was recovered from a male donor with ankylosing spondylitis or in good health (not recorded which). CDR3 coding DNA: TGTGCCAGCACTCCTGGGCGCACTGAAGCTTTCTTT. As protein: CASTPGRTEAFF.